The 2 T cell receptor beta chains below come from one sample, sequenced in a study of identical twins. TCRdb recomputed calls from the 5' RACE reads with MiXCR, one row per CDR3 protein. The sample carries just over 500,000 distinct CDR3 sequences, less than 25% recorded once. These data were also reused for a study on T cells expressing NK-cell markers.

Material: CD4+ T cells sorted from blood. The receptors were sampled from a young woman in good health.

The sample holds many counts of this clonotype. V gene TRBV5-1 combines with J gene TRBJ2-2, with D perhaps being TRBD1 or TRBD2 (5 bases each). The length of the CDR3 is 15 residues. Germline lookup yields CDR1 SGHRS and CDR2 YFSETQ. Trimming stripped 2 bases from V and 5 bases from J, with 13 bases between. Written as DNA, the CDR3 is TGCGCCAGCAGCTTTCGTAATGGGGGAACCGGGGAGCTGTTTTTT. Translated: CASSFRNGGTGELFF.

This sequence joins TRBV20-1 and TRBJ2-1; 14 bases align to TRBD2. Germline CDR1 and CDR2: DFQATT and SNEGSKA (reference sequence). V trimming: 1 base; J trimming: 4 bases; junction bases outside the gene matches: 18. This CDR3 has 21 residues. CDR3 sequence: CSARGLFYPGLAGDRYNEQFF. CDR3 in DNA: TGCAGTGCTAGAGGCCTCTTCTACCCGGGACTAGCGGGAGACAGGTACAATGAGCAGTTCTTC.